These 14 T cell receptor beta chains were sequenced from one sample in a study of vaccination and CD4 T cells after COVID-19. These TCRs are of unknown antigen specificity. Regarding time point: late sampling 161 to 241 days after vaccination in a few convalescent patients. As for treatment: roughly ten-day PBMC culture with coronavirus spike peptide pools or control peptides (ViraFEST assay). Researchers used the Oncomine TCR Beta short-read assay to sequence DNA from cultured CD4+ T cells. TCRdb used MiXCR to reprocess the PCR reads, holding one entry per CDR3 protein. The sample lists about 20,000 distinct CDR3 sequences, about a third seen once, with 2.6% in the top ten. Source: CD4+ T cells from blood, cultured in vitro, taken about 7 months after SARS-CoV-2 vaccination. These receptors all come from a human donor who had recovered from COVID-19.

The chain is built from TRBV19 and TRBJ1-2, with 7 bases fitting TRBD1. J gave up 8 bases and V 5 bases, and 17 bases lay outside the gene matches. This CDR3 is 16 amino acids long. Germline CDR1 reads LNHDA; CDR2 reads SQIVND (reference sequence). The chain's CDR3 is CASSPITGTVRRGYTF. The DNA for the CDR3 is TGTGCCAGTAGTCCGATTACCGGGACAGTACGTAGGGGCTACACCTTC. Complete variable domain (other parts from reference TRBV19 and TRBJ1-2): DGGITQSPKYLFRKEGQNVTLSCEQNLNHDAMYWYRQDPGQGLRLIYYSQIVNDFQKGDIAEGYSVSREKKESFPLTVTSAQKNPTAFYLCASSPITGTVRRGYTFGSGTRLTVV.

This chain uses TRBV7-8 with TRBJ2-2; 11 nucleotides match TRBD2. The V gene's germline CDR1 is SGHVS and CDR2 FQNEAQ. The ends lost 4 bases at V and 5 bases at J; junction bases unmatched: 3. This CDR3 region has 15 residues. CDR3 DNA: TGTGCCAGCAGCTCTATAGCGGGAGGGACCGGGGAGCTGTTTTTT. Its protein product is CASSSIAGGTGELFF. The full variable domain, rest sourced from reference TRBV7-8 and TRBJ2-2, is GAGVSQSPRYKVAKRGQDVALRCDPISGHVSLFWYQQALGQGPEFLTYFQNEAQLDKSGLPSDRFFAERPEGSVSTLKIQRTQQEDSAVYLCASSSIAGGTGELFFGEGSRLTVL.

This clonotype appeared a few times. The chain employs TRBV6-5 and TRBJ2-6; 9 positions agree with TRBD1. The CDR3 extends over 20 amino acids. With V trimmed by 3 bases and J by 0 bases, 12 bases remained unmatched. Per the germline V gene, CDR1 is MNHEY and CDR2 is SVGAGI. This chain's CDR3 is CASSYFTPGTGSSGANVLTF. The CDR3 DNA follows: TGTGCCAGCAGTTATTTTACCCCCGGGACAGGGAGCTCTGGGGCCAACGTCCTGACTTTC.

V and J are TRBV6-5 and TRBJ2-7; 10 bases line up with TRBD1. The CDR3 consists of 18 residues. V was clipped by 4 bases and J by 6 bases; unmatched bases: 18. Germline-derived CDR1 and CDR2 are MNHEY and SVGAGI. The CDR3: CASSSLRDRGPTLGEQYF. DNA for the CDR3: TGTGCCAGCAGTTCCCTTAGGGACAGGGGCCCCACCCTAGGCGAGCAGTACTTC.

This clonotype turned up a few times. This sequence joins TRBV7-2 and TRBJ2-3, with D perhaps assigned TRBD1 or TRBD2 (5 bases each). CDR1 is SGHTA, CDR2 FQGNSA, per germline. The CDR3 runs to 14 residues. V was shortened by 5 bases and J by 3 bases, with 12 bases between the two germline ends. The CDR3 region is CASSLGTATDTQYF. In DNA, the CDR3 is TGTGCCAGCAGCCTGGGGACGGCGACAGATACGCAGTATTTT. The full variable domain, completed using reference TRBV7-2 and TRBJ2-3, is GAGVSQSPSNKVTEKGKDVELRCDPISGHTALYWYRQSLGQGLEFLIYFQGNSAPDKSGLPSDRFSAERTGGSVSTLTIQRTQQEDSAVYLCASSLGTATDTQYFGPGTRLTVL.

The chain combines TRBV28 with TRBJ2-1; maybe TRBD1 (5 bases). Trimming removed 6 bases from V and 8 bases from J, with 11 bases in between. Germline V gene lookup returns CDR1 MDHEN and CDR2 SYDVKM. This CDR3 has 12 residues. CDR3 DNA sequence: TGTGCCAGCAGCCTAGGACAATATGAGCAGTTCTTC. Translation gives CASSLGQYEQFF.

This clonotype was counted once. The CDR3 sequence is CASSQQGARNTEAFF. The CDR3 bases are TGTGCCAGCAGCCAACAGGGGGCCCGGAACACTGAAGCTTTCTTT. This chain uses TRBV7-3 with TRBJ1-1; the match to TRBD1 covers 9 bases. Trimming took 5 bases from V and 1 from J; bases not matched to a gene: 5. Germline loops: CDR1 SGHTA, CDR2 FQGTGA. This CDR3 has 15 residues.

This clonotype occurred a few times. V is TRBV7-9 and J is TRBJ2-3, with 8 bases aligning to TRBD1. The junction had 3 bases not matched to a gene; V was cut back by 1 base and J by 0 bases. The CDR3 covers 16 residues. Germline CDR1 reads SEHNR; CDR2 reads FQNEAQ (reference sequence). CDR3 nucleotide sequence: TGTGCCAGCAGCTTAGGGACAGGGACTAGCACAGATACGCAGTATTTT. Residues: CASSLGTGTSTDTQYF.

The V gene is TRBV7-9, the J gene TRBJ2-2; D unresolved. CDR3 length equals 12 residues. Germline V gives CDR1 SEHNR, CDR2 FQNEAQ (reference sequence). V shed 5 bases and J shed 6 bases, with 7 bases lying between them. The CDR3 DNA follows: TGTGCCAGCAGCCTAGGCGCCGGGGAGCTGTTTTTT. Encoded protein: CASSLGAGELFF. Variable domain in full (rest from reference TRBV7-9 and TRBJ2-2): DTGVSQNPRHKITKRGQNVTFRCDPISEHNRLYWYRQTLGQGPEFLTYFQNEAQLEKSRLLSDRFSAERPKGSFSTLEIQRTEQGDSAMYLCASSLGAGELFFGEGSRLTVL.

The V call is TRBV2, the J call TRBJ1-4; no definite D call. V gave up 8 bases and J gave up 5 bases, with 15 bases separating them. The CDR3 totals 14 residues. CDR1 is SNHLY, CDR2 FYNNEI, per germline. The CDR3 sequence is CASVSGTLNEKLFF. CDR3 nucleotides: TGTGCCAGCGTATCGGGCACTCTAAATGAAAAACTGTTTTTT.

The chain uses TRBV5-4 and TRBJ2-7; 10 bases are a match to TRBD2. The J segment lost 3 bases and the V segment lost 4 bases, leaving 10 bases of the junction unmatched. Germline-derived CDR1 and CDR2 are SGHNT and YYREEE (reference sequence). The CDR3 extends over 16 amino acids. Written as DNA, the CDR3 is TGTGCCAGCAGCAGGGGACCGGGACTAGCGAGCTACGAGCAGTACTTC. Translated, it gives CASSRGPGLASYEQYF.

This clonotype showed up just a few times. This chain joins TRBV5-4 and TRBJ2-7; D tentatively fits TRBD1 or TRBD2 (5 bases each). CDR1 SGHNT and CDR2 YYREEE come from the germline V gene (reference sequence). CDR3 size: 13 residues. Trimming shortened V by 0 bases and J by 6 bases, and 10 bases separated the two germline ends. CDR3 in amino acids: CASSLELRGEQYF. The CDR3 DNA sequence: TGTGCCAGCAGCTTGGAGTTGAGGGGCGAGCAGTACTTC.

The sample holds one count of this clonotype. The chain is built from TRBV4-2 and TRBJ2-3; a possible D gene is TRBD2 (6 bases). V was trimmed by 1 base and J by 4 bases, leaving 9 bases between them. Germline CDR1 LGHNA, CDR2 YNFKEQ. There are 14 residues in the CDR3. CDR3 residues: CASSQAGEADTQYF. CDR3 DNA sequence: TGTGCCAGCAGCCAAGCGGGAGAGGCAGATACGCAGTATTTT.

The V and J genes are TRBV6-2 or TRBV6-3 and TRBJ1-1; D gene uncertain. The CDR3 loop spans 13 amino acids. The V end lost 7 bases, the J end lost 4 bases, and 13 bases lay between the germline ends. Germline V CDR1 and CDR2: MNHEY, SVGEGT. Here the CDR3 reads CASTPLGGTEAFF. The CDR3 bases are TGTGCCAGCACACCCCTGGGCGGCACTGAAGCTTTCTTT.